What follows are 13 T cell receptor beta chains derived from one specimen sequenced in a study of T cell responses to AZD1222 COVID-19 vaccine. Profiled with immunoSEQ multiplex PCR; TCRdb holds only in-frame clones, not every one. This repertoire shows about 76,000 clones, more than 60% found once; its top ten account for 27%. The material was peripheral blood, obtained 28 days after the second dose of the MenACWY control vaccine. The receptors were sampled from an adult who received the MenACWY meningococcal vaccine as a control.

This chain uses TRBV15 with TRBJ1-1, with TRBD1 matching 8 bases. Germline V gives CDR1 LNHNV, CDR2 YYDKDF (reference sequence). The CDR3 sequence is 14 residues long. V dropped 6 bases and J dropped 4; count of bases not matched to a gene: 7. CDR3 loop: CATSDRGAGTEAFF. For the CDR3, the DNA is TGTGCCACCAGTGACAGGGGTGCAGGCACTGAAGCTTTCTTT.

The CDR3 DNA follows: TGCAGTGCTAGATCGGATAGAGGCTACACCTTC. It is translated as CSARSDRGYTF. The chain couples TRBV20-1 to TRBJ1-2; D is unresolved. V was clipped by 2 bases and J by 8 bases, with 9 bases between them. CDR1 DFQATT and CDR2 SNEGSKA come from the germline V gene (reference sequence). This CDR3 comprises 11 residues.

This clone was recorded once. This sequence joins TRBV21-1 and TRBJ1-1. TRBV21-1 corresponds to a pseudogene. The CDR3 runs 12 residues. The CDR3 protein is CASSIQTGEAFF. CDR3 coding DNA: TGTGCCAGCAGCATACAAACCGGAGAAGCTTTCTTT.

The chain combines TRBV5-1 with TRBJ2-3; 7 positions match TRBD1. The CDR3 loop spans 15 amino acids. Losses at the gene ends were 4 bases for V and 0 bases for J; bases not matched to a gene: 5. The germline CDR1 and CDR2 sequences are SGHRS and YFSETQ. The DNA for the CDR3 is TGCGCCAGCAGCACGGGACAGACGAGCACAGATACGCAGTATTTT. Amino acid sequence: CASSTGQTSTDTQYF.

The chain combines TRBV6-5 with TRBJ2-7; 8 bases are shared with TRBD2. V shed 7 bases, J shed 2 bases, and the junction held 10 bases outside the gene matches. Germline V gene data show CDR1 as MNHEY and CDR2 as SVGAGI. The CDR3 has 15 residues. Here the CDR3 DNA reads TGTGCCAGCACCTTGGGGGCGGGAGGAACCTACGAGCAGTACTTC. This translates into CASTLGAGGTYEQYF.

This clone has more than one count but fewer than ten. V gene TRBV2 combines with J gene TRBJ2-3; D unclear. The germline CDR1 and CDR2 sequences are SNHLY and FYNNEI. V lost 6 bases to trimming and J lost 4 bases, with 5 bases between them. This CDR3 spans 11 amino acids. The CDR3 sequence is CASRVADTQYF. DNA of the CDR3: TGTGCCAGCAGAGTCGCAGATACGCAGTATTTT.

This sequence joins TRBV6-1 and TRBJ1-5, with 7 bases lining up with TRBD1. This CDR3 spans 15 amino acids. After removal of 0 bases from V and 6 bases from J, the junction contained 5 bases not matched to a gene. Germline CDR1 is MNHNS and CDR2 is SASEGT. CDR3 protein: CASSEADRAGQPQHF. CDR3 nucleotides: TGTGCCAGCAGTGAAGCCGACAGGGCGGGTCAGCCCCAGCATTTT.

The chain recombines TRBV9 with TRBJ2-7; 10 nucleotides align to TRBD2. CDR1 is SGDLS, CDR2 YYNGEE, per germline. V gave up 0 bases and J gave up 4 bases; unmatched junction bases: 4. CDR3 length equals 15 residues. Written as DNA, the CDR3 is TGTGCCAGCAGCGTAGGAGGGACTAGCGAGTACGAGCAGTACTTC. Its translation: CASSVGGTSEYEQYF.

V and J are TRBV2 and TRBJ1-4; D unclear. Trimming stripped 3 bases from V and 5 bases from J, with 19 bases between. This CDR3 spans 17 amino acids. In germline, CDR1 is SNHLY, CDR2 FYNNEI. The CDR3 bases are TGTGCCAGCAGTGATGGCATCGCCGGGCTTTTAAATGAAAAACTGTTTTTT. Its translation: CASSDGIAGLLNEKLFF.

The chain combines TRBV6-1 with TRBJ1-5; D perhaps matches TRBD1 (5 bases). The CDR3 runs to 15 residues. Germline CDR1 and CDR2: MNHNS and SASEGT. V was pared by 5 bases and J by 0 bases, with 11 bases between. The CDR3 is CASSFGTGSNQPQHF. CDR3 coding DNA: TGTGCCAGCAGTTTCGGGACGGGTAGCAATCAGCCCCAGCATTTT.

The chain links TRBV6-5 to TRBJ1-6, with 7 bases fitting TRBD1. Unmatched junction bases numbered 6, after V lost 6 bases and J lost 7 bases. The CDR3 is 14 residues long. The V gene's germline CDR1 is MNHEY and CDR2 SVGAGI. This CDR3 is CASRRGPQNSPLHF. Here the CDR3 DNA reads TGTGCCAGCAGGAGGGGGCCCCAGAATTCACCCCTCCACTTT.

The chain is built from TRBV3-1 (or the pseudogene TRBV3-2) and TRBJ2-2; TRBD2 agrees at 7 bases. V lost 1 base and J lost 4; bases outside the gene matches: 3. This CDR3 region has 15 residues. Germline CDR1 LGHDT, CDR2 YNNKEL (reference sequence). CDR3 coding DNA: TGTGCCAGCAGCCAAGTGTCTAGCGGCACCGGGGAGCTGTTTTTT. Its translation is CASSQVSSGTGELFF.

The CDR3 region has the DNA TGCGCCAGCAAAACAGGGGACACTGAAGCTTTCTTT. This codes for CASKTGDTEAFF. V usage is TRBV4-1 and J usage is TRBJ1-1, with 7 bases identical to TRBD1. V lost 7 bases and J lost 3; bases outside the gene matches: 2. The CDR3 is 12 amino acids. Germline-derived CDR1 and CDR2 are MGHRA and YSYEKL.